This TCR beta chain was sequenced during a study of T cells in Graves' hyperthyroidism and ophthalmopathy. No ophthalmopathy progression within 18 months constituted stable Graves' hyperthyroidism. PBMCs came from 9 to 10 ml fresh peripheral blood. RNA transcripts gave rise to amplified TCR beta CDR3 regions. With the HTBI primer set, the TCR CDR3 went through a first round of RT-PCR. TCRdb ran MiXCR on the multiplex PCR reads and lists one entry per CDR3 protein. The sample lists about 400,000 distinct CDR3 sequences, roughly an eighth occurring once. Germline V CDR1 and CDR2: SGHVS, FQNEAQ. Trimming removed 5 bases from V and 1 base from J; junction bases left unmatched: 6. The CDR3 sequence is 16 residues long.

The sequence was collected from a woman younger than 30 with Graves' hyperthyroidism. The chain uses TRBV7-8 and TRBJ2-1; TRBD2 aligns across 9 bases. Material: blood. The CDR3 loop is CASSTYSGRSYNEQFF. CDR3 nucleotides: TGTGCCAGCAGCACGTACAGCGGGAGGTCCTACAATGAGCAGTTCTTC.